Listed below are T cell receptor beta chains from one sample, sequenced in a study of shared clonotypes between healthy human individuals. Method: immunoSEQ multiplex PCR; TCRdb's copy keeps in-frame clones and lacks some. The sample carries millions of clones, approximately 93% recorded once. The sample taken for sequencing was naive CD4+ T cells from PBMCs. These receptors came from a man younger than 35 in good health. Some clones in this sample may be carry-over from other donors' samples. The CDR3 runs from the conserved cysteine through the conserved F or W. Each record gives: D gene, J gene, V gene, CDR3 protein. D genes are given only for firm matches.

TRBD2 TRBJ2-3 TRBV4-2 CASSQLAGRTDTQYF
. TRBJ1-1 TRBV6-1 CASSGLEGLNTEAFF
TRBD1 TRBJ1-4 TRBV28 CASSLPHRDRVGKLFF
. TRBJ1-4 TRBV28 CASRPGGEKLFF
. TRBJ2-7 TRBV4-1 CASSPTSGSDEQYF
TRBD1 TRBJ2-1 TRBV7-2 CASSPTGLDNEQFF
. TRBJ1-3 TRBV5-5 CASSFGVGNTIYF
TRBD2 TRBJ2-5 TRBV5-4 CASSSPSGAQETQYF
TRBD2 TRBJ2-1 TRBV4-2 CASSQGRTSFDSSYNEQFF
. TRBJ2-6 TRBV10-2 CASSDAGANVLTF
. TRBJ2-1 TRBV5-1 CASSLRPGPDEQFF
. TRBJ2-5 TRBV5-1 CASSLLPGVQETQYF
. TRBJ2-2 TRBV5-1 CASSLGTNTGELFF
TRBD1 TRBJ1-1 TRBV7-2 CASSWTGVKYTEAFF
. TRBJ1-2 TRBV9 CASSVGSQGGYTF
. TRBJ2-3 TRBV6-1 CASSLQGLKDTQYF
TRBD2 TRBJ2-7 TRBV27 CASSFREGLAYEQYF
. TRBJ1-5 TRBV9 CASSAGRWHRGQPQHF
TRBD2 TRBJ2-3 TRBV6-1 CASSGPKTSGSVLDTQYF
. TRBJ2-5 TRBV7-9 CASSLQRVPVQETQYF
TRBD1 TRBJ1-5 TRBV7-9 CASSLADRANGPQHF
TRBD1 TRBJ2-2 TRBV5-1 CASSTGQGGLSGELFF
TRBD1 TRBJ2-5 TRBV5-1 CASSLVSGGNQETQYF